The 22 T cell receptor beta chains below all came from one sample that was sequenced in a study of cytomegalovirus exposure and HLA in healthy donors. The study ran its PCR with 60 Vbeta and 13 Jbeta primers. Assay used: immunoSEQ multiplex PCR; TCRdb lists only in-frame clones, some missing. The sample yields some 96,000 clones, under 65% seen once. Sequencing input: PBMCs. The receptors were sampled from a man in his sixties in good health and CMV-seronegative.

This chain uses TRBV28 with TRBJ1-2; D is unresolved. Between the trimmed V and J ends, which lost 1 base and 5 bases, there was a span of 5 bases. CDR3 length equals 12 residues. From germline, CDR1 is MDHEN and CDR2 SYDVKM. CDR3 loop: CASSLSQYGYTF. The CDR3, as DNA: TGTGCCAGCAGTTTATCACAGTATGGCTACACCTTC.

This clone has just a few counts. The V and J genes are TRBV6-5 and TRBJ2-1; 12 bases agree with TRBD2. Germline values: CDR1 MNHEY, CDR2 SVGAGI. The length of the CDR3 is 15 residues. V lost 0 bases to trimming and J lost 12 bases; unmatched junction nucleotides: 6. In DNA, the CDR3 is TGTGCCAGCAGTTACTCGCGACTAGCGGGAGTGGTGCAGTTCTTC. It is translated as CASSYSRLAGVVQFF.

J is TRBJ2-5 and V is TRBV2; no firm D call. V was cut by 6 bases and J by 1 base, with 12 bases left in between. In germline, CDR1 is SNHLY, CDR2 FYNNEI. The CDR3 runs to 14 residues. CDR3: CASRVLGSQETQYF. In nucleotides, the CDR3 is TGTGCCAGCAGGGTTCTGGGCAGCCAAGAGACCCAGTACTTC.

The CDR3 sequence: CASSPRVVGVNEQFF. The DNA of the CDR3 is TGTGCCAGCAGTCCCAGGGTTGTAGGAGTGAATGAGCAGTTCTTC. The genes are TRBV28 and TRBJ2-1; possible D gene TRBD1, 5 bases. In germline, CDR1 is MDHEN, CDR2 SYDVKM. Trimming cost V 5 bases and J 7 bases, with 18 bases left between them. The CDR3 is 15 amino acids. The whole variable domain, filled in from reference TRBV28 and TRBJ2-1, reads DVKVTQSSRYLVKRTGEKVFLECVQDMDHENMFWYRQDPGLGLRLIYFSYDVKMKEKGDIPEGYSVSREKKERFSLILESASTNQTSMYLCASSPRVVGVNEQFFGPGTRLTVL.

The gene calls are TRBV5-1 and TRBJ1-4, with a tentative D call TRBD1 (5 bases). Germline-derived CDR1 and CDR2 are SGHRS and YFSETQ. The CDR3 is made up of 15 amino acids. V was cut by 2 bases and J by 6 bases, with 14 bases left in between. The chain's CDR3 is CASSFMGQGDEKLFF. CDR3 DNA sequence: TGCGCCAGCAGCTTCATGGGGCAGGGCGATGAAAAACTGTTTTTT.

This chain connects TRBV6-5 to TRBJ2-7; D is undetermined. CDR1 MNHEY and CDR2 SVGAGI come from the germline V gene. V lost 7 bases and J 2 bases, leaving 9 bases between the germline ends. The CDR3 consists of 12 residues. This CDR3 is CASTNGAYEQYF. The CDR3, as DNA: TGTGCCAGCACCAACGGAGCCTACGAGCAGTACTTC.

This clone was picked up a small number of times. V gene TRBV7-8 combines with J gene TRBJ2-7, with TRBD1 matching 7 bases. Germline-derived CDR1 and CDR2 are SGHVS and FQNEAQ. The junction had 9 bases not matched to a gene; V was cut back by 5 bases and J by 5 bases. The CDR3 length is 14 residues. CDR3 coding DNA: TGTGCCAGCAGCCAGACGACAGGGTATGACGAGCAGTACTTC. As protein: CASSQTTGYDEQYF.

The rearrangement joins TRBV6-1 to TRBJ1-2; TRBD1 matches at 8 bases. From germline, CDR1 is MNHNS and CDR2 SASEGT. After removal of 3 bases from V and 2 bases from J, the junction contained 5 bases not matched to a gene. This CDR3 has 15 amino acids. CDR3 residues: CASSERDRRNYGYTF. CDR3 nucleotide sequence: TGTGCCAGCAGTGAGAGGGACAGGCGCAACTATGGCTACACCTTC.

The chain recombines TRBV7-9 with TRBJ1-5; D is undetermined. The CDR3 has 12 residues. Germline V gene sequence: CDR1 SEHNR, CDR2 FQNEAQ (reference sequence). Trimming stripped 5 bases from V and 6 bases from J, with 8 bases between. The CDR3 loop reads CASSAGGQPQHF. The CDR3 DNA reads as TGTGCCAGCAGCGCCGGAGGTCAGCCCCAGCATTTT.

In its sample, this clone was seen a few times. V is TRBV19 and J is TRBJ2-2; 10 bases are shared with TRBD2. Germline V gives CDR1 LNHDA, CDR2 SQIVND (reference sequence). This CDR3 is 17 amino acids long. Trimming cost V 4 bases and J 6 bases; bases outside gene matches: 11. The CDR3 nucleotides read TGTGCCAGTAGTAACCTAGCGGGAGTCTCCCTCGCCGGGGAGCTGTTTTTT. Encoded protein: CASSNLAGVSLAGELFF.

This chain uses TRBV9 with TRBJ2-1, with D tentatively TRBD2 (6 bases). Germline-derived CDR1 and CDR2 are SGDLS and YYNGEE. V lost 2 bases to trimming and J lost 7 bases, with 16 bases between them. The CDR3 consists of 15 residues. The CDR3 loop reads CASSVGGKRANEQFF. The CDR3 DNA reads TGTGCCAGCAGCGTTGGGGGGAAGAGGGCAAATGAGCAGTTCTTC.

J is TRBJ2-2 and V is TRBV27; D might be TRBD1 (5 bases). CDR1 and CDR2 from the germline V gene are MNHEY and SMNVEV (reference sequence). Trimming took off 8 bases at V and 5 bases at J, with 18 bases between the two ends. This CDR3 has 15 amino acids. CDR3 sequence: CASGMLGRETGELFF. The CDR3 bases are TGTGCCAGCGGTATGCTGGGCAGGGAAACCGGGGAGCTGTTTTTT.

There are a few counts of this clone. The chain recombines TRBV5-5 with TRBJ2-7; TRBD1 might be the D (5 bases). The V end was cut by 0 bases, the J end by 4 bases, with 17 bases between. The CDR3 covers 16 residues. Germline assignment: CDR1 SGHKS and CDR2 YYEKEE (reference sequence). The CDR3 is CASSLEWGSQSYEQYF. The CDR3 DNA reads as TGTGCCAGCAGCTTGGAGTGGGGCAGCCAATCTTACGAGCAGTACTTC. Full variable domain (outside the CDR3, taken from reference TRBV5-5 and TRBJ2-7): DAGVTQSPTHLIKTRGQQVTLRCSPISGHKSVSWYQQVLGQGPQFIFQYYEKEERGRGNFPDRFSARQFPNYSSELNVNALLLGDSALYLCASSLEWGSQSYEQYFGPGTRLTVT.

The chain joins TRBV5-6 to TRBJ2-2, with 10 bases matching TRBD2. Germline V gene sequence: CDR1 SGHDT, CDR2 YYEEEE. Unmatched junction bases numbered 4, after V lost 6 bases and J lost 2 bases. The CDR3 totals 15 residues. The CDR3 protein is CASTVAGGNTGELFF. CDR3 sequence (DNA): TGTGCCAGCACAGTAGCGGGAGGAAACACCGGGGAGCTGTTTTTT.

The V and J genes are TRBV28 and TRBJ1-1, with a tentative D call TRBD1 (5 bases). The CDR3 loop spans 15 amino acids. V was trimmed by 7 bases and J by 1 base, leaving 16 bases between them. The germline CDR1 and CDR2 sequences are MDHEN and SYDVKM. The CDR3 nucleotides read TGTGCCAGCACCCCGCCAGGGCAGAGGAACACTGAAGCTTTCTTT. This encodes CASTPPGQRNTEAFF.

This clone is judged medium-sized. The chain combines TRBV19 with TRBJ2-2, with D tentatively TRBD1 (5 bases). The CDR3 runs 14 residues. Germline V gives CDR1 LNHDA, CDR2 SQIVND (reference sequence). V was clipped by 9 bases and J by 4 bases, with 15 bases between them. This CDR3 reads CASSRVYGTGELFF. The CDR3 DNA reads TGTGCCAGCTCCAGGGTTTACGGCACCGGGGAGCTGTTTTTT.

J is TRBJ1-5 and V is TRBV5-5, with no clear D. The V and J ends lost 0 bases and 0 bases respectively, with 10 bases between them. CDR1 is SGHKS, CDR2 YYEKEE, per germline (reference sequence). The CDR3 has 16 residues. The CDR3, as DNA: TGTGCCAGCAGCTTGGTTGCCGGGGATAGCAATCAGCCCCAGCATTTT. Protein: CASSLVAGDSNQPQHF.

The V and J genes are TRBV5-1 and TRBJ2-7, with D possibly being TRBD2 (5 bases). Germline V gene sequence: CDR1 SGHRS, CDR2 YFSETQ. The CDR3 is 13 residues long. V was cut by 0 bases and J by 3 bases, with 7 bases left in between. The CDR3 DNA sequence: TGCGCCAGCAGCTTGGCCGCGGGCTACGAGCAGTACTTC. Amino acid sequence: CASSLAAGYEQYF.

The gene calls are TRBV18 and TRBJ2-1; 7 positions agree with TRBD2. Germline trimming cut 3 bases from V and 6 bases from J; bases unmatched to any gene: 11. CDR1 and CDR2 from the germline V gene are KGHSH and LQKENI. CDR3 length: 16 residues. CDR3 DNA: TGTGCCAGCTCACCCCGGGGAGGGTCTTGGCTCAATGAGCAGTTCTTC. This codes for CASSPRGGSWLNEQFF.

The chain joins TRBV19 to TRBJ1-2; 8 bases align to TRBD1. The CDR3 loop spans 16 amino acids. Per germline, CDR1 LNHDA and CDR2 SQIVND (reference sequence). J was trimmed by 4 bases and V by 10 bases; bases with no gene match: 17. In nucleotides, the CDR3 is TGTGCCACCACTATACCGGGACAGGTGGGACTCTATGGCTACACCTTC. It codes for CATTIPGQVGLYGYTF.

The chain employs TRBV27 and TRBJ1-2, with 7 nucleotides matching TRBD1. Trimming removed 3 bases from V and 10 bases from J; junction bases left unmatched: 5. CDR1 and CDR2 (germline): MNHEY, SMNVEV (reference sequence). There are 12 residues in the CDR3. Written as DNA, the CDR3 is TGTGCCAGCAGTTTTACAGGGGACTTCTACACCTTC. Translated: CASSFTGDFYTF.

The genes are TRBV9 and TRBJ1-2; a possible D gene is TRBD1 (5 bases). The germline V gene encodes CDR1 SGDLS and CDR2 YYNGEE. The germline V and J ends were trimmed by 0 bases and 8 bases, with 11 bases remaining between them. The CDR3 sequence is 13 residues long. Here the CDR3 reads CASSVAAGWGYTF. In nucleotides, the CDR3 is TGTGCCAGCAGCGTAGCGGCAGGGTGGGGCTACACCTTC.